Given below is one T cell receptor beta chain in context. Its cognate antigen is unknown. This sample was included in a study of T cell repertoires in cytomegalovirus infection. Study context: As its CMV epitopes, the study selected recently identified HLA-C-restricted and well-studied HLA-B-restricted targets. Indicated by public TCR beta signatures were CMV infection and matching HLA type. Findings of the study overall: Clonotypes of TCR beta that were HLA-C-restricted and CMV-specific dominated the ex vivo response. Of the TCR beta families, the public ones yielded a cumulative frequency that identified carriers of CMV plus the relevant HLA.

TCRdb re-analysed the reads in MiXCR, keeping a single row per CDR3 protein. The sample shows 200,000 or so distinct CDR3 sequences, less than 50% of them seen only once. V was cut by 1 base and J by 1 base, with 8 bases left in between. The CDR3 runs 15 residues. CDR1 is SGHTA, CDR2 FQGNSA, per germline. Sequenced material: CD8+ T cells from cultured PBMCs, taken from culture after CMV antigen stimulation. The chain couples TRBV7-2 to TRBJ1-3; D uncertain. This sequence was found in a human donor in good health (CMV status not recorded). Some clones in this sample may be carry-over from other donors' samples. CDR3 residues: CASSLVGESGNTIYF. CDR3 DNA: TGTGCCAGCAGCTTAGTTGGGGAATCTGGAAACACCATATATTTT. The whole variable domain, filled in from reference TRBV7-2 and TRBJ1-3, reads GAGVSQSPSNKVTEKGKDVELRCDPISGHTALYWYRQSLGQGLEFLIYFQGNSAPDKSGLPSDRFSAERTGGSVSTLTIQRTQQEDSAVYLCASSLVGESGNTIYFGEGSWLTVV.